The following is a TCR beta chain sequence with its context. Its antigen is currently unknown. The CDR3 sequence is 18 residues long. The germline CDR1 and CDR2 sequences are SGDLS and YYNGEE. The J segment lost 6 bases and the V segment lost 1 base, leaving 10 bases of the junction unmatched. This sample stems from a study of CD8 T cells in ankylosing spondylitis. Findings of the study overall: About 8 highly homologous variants formed a TCR beta motif that appeared characteristic of ankylosing spondylitis blood. There was reportedly significant enrichment of clones that were disease-linked in matched ankylosing spondylitis synovial fluid.

In TCRdb, the 5' RACE reads were re-called with MiXCR into one record per CDR3 protein. The sample lists approximately 250,000 distinct CDR3 sequences; approximately 30% were seen once. This sequence joins TRBV9 and TRBJ2-6; the match to TRBD2 covers 10 bases. The clonotype comes from a male donor with ankylosing spondylitis or in good health (not recorded which). What was sequenced was blood, either unsorted or a sorted T cell fraction (not recorded which). The CDR3, as DNA: TGTGCCAGCAGCGTAAATCTAGCGGGGGAGCTGGCGGCCAACGTCCTGACTTTC. Translating gives CASSVNLAGELAANVLTF.